Listed below are T cell receptor beta chains from one sample, sequenced in a study of T cell responses to AZD1222 COVID-19 vaccine. Measured with immunoSEQ multiplex PCR; TCRdb has only the in-frame clones, and not every one. Of some 110,000 clones detected, about 80% appear once; the ten largest clones hold more than 4.5%. Sequenced material: peripheral blood, taken on day 0 of AZD1222 vaccination. The receptors come from an adult in good health. Each CDR3 is given with its conserved first and last residue. Each record gives: J gene, V gene, CDR3 protein.

j_gene: TRBJ2-1
v_gene: TRBV24-1
CDR3aa: CATSSRTNEQFF

j_gene: TRBJ1-1
v_gene: TRBV10-1
CDR3aa: CASSDPGATEAFF

j_gene: TRBJ2-3
v_gene: TRBV5-1
CDR3aa: CASSASPGGVADTQYF

j_gene: TRBJ2-1
v_gene: TRBV9
CDR3aa: CASSPDGLAAYNEQFF

j_gene: TRBJ1-1
v_gene: TRBV19
CDR3aa: CASRPGTGSEAAFF

j_gene: TRBJ1-6
v_gene: TRBV7-9
CDR3aa: CASKEVQRSPLHF

j_gene: TRBJ2-5
v_gene: TRBV6-2/TRBV6-3
CDR3aa: CASSYSMGLAGGVGETQYF

j_gene: TRBJ1-1
v_gene: TRBV19
CDR3aa: CASSVDTEAFF

j_gene: TRBJ2-3
v_gene: TRBV29-1
CDR3aa: CSVERQSTDTQYF

j_gene: TRBJ1-6
v_gene: TRBV9
CDR3aa: CASSGQTGANSPLHF

j_gene: TRBJ2-7
v_gene: TRBV11-1
CDR3aa: CASSLTETYEQYF

j_gene: TRBJ1-5
v_gene: TRBV5-1
CDR3aa: CASSLGSGGSNQPQHF

j_gene: TRBJ2-1
v_gene: TRBV10-3
CDR3aa: CAISPTAGGVGNEQFF

j_gene: TRBJ1-2
v_gene: TRBV10-3
CDR3aa: CAISGSSYGYTF

j_gene: TRBJ1-4
v_gene: TRBV5-5
CDR3aa: CASSLTGANEKLFF

j_gene: TRBJ1-6
v_gene: TRBV18
CDR3aa: CASSPTGTNSPLHF

j_gene: TRBJ1-2
v_gene: TRBV27
CDR3aa: CASSFPNYGYTF

j_gene: TRBJ1-5
v_gene: TRBV6-2/TRBV6-3
CDR3aa: CASSPSLEGLEPQHF

j_gene: TRBJ1-5
v_gene: TRBV29-1
CDR3aa: CSVGQDWDQPQHF

j_gene: TRBJ1-1
v_gene: TRBV9
CDR3aa: CASSALYTEAFF

j_gene: TRBJ2-1
v_gene: TRBV5-1
CDR3aa: CASSFGPEQFF

j_gene: TRBJ2-7
v_gene: TRBV5-1
CDR3aa: CASSLEGTLVEEQYF

j_gene: TRBJ1-2
v_gene: TRBV7-2
CDR3aa: CASSLSSREDGYTF

j_gene: TRBJ2-3
v_gene: TRBV5-1
CDR3aa: CASSLWGQSTDTQYF

j_gene: TRBJ1-5
v_gene: TRBV2
CDR3aa: CASSEDRRNQPQHF